This T cell receptor beta chain was found in a study of blood T cell repertoires in COVID-19. The wider study: Sites in the United States, Italy and Spain provided acute and convalescent COVID-19 samples. T cells, B-cell-depleted T cells, or PBMCs provided the cDNA or gDNA that served as material.

V lost 1 base to trimming and J lost 4 bases; unmatched junction nucleotides: 7. The CDR3 loop spans 16 amino acids. The V gene's germline CDR1 is SGHNT and CDR2 YYREEE (reference sequence). Study processing details: From reference gene primer amplification, estimates of nucleated cell counts were derived. TCRdb's table, derived via immunoSEQ multiplex PCR, lists solely in-frame clones and lacks some. Clonal size and the V and J genes are those of that table, whereas D and trimming came from the DNA. The sample consists of roughly 100,000 clones, around 87% of them appearing once. This chain uses TRBV5-4 with TRBJ2-1; 8 bases are a match to TRBD2. The material sequenced was peripheral blood. The sequence was collected from a man in his fifties with active or convalescent COVID-19. CDR3 in DNA: TGTGCCAGCAGCTTGACTAGCGGAGCTCTTTACAATGAGCAGTTCTTC. This gives the protein CASSLTSGALYNEQFF. The full variable domain, rest sourced from reference TRBV5-4 and TRBJ2-1, is ETGVTQSPTHLIKTRGQQVTLRCSSQSGHNTVSWYQQALGQGPQFIFQYYREEENGRGNFPPRFSGLQFPNYSSELNVNALELDDSALYLCASSLTSGALYNEQFFGPGTRLTVL.